This note documents a single T cell receptor (beta chain) sequence. The source of the sample is a study of blood T cell repertoires in COVID-19. Assay used: immunoSEQ multiplex PCR; TCRdb lists only in-frame clones, some missing. This repertoire shows around 200,000 clones, nearly 90% found once; its top ten account for more than 10%. V lost 2 bases and J lost 3; bases outside the gene matches: 3. CDR3 length equals 15 residues. The germline V gene encodes CDR1 SGHRS and CDR2 YFSETQ. The V and J genes are TRBV5-1 and TRBJ1-3, with 9 bases fitting TRBD1. The clonotype was recovered from a young woman who had recovered from COVID-19. The sequenced material came from peripheral blood. In DNA form, the CDR3 reads TGCGCCAGCAGCTTAACAGGGGGCATTGGAAACACCATATATTTT. It is translated as CASSLTGGIGNTIYF.